Each of the 3 T cell receptor beta chains below was sequenced from the same sample in a study of Ad26.COV2.S vaccination and SARS-CoV-2 variants. The method was immunoSEQ multiplex PCR; TCRdb's version includes in-frame clones alone and lacks a portion of them. The sample lists approximately 97,000 clones, around 80% occurring once. Sequenced material: peripheral blood, taken after recovery from COVID-19. The receptor set was obtained from a human donor who had recovered from COVID-19.

This clone was counted a few times. The chain has TRBV29-1 and TRBJ2-7; the D gene is possibly TRBD1 (6 bases). This CDR3 comprises 15 residues. Germline V gene lookup returns CDR1 SQVTM and CDR2 ANQGSEA. The V gene lost 7 bases and the J gene lost 5 bases, with 24 bases spanning the gap. The CDR3 region has the DNA TGCAGCGCCGATCCCAGGGGCGGAGGATGGCACGAGCAGTACTTC. Translating it yields CSADPRGGGWHEQYF.

This clone occurred once. The V call is TRBV27, the J call TRBJ2-3; no firm D call. Germline assignment: CDR1 MNHEY and CDR2 SMNVEV (reference sequence). V was cut by 3 bases and J by 9 bases, with 7 bases left in between. The CDR3 covers 11 residues. CDR3: CASSFCGTQYF. The CDR3 region has the DNA TGTGCCAGCAGTTTTTGTGGGACGCAGTATTTT.

CDR3 sequence reads: CASSYSMAGRAQETQYF. For the CDR3, the DNA is TGTGCCAGCAGTTACTCGATGGCAGGGAGGGCCCAAGAGACCCAGTACTTC. The chain joins TRBV6-2 or TRBV6-3 to TRBJ2-5, with 7 bases lining up with TRBD2. After removal of 0 bases from V and 1 base from J, the junction contained 8 bases not matched to a gene. This CDR3 has 17 residues. From germline, CDR1 is MNHEY and CDR2 SVGEGT.